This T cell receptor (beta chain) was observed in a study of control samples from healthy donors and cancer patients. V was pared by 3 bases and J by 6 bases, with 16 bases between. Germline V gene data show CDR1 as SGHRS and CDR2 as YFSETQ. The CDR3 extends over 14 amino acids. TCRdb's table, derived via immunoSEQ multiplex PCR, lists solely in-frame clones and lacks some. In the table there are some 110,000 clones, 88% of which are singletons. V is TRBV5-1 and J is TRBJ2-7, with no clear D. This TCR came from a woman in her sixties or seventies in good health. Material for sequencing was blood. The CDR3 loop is CASSSTMGLGEQYF. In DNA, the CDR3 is TGCGCCAGCAGCTCCACAATGGGCTTAGGCGAGCAGTACTTC.